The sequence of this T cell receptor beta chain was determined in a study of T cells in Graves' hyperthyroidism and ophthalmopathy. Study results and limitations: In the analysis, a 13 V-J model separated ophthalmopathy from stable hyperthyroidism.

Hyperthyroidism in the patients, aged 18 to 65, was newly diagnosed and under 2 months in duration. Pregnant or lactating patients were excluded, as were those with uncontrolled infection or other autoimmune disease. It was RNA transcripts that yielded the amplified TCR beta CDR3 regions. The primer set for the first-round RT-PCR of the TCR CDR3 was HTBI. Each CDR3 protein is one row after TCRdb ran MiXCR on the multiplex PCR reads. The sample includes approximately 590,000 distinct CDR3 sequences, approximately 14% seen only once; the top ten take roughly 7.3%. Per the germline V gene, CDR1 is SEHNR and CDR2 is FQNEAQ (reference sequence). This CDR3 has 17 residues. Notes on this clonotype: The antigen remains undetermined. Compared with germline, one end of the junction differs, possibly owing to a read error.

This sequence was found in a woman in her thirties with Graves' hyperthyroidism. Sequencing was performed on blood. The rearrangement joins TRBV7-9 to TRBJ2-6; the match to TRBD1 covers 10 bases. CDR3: CASSSRDRGSWGQRPDF. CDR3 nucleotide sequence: TGTGCCAGCAGCTCACGGGACAGGGGTAGCTGGGGCCAACGTCCTGACTTT.